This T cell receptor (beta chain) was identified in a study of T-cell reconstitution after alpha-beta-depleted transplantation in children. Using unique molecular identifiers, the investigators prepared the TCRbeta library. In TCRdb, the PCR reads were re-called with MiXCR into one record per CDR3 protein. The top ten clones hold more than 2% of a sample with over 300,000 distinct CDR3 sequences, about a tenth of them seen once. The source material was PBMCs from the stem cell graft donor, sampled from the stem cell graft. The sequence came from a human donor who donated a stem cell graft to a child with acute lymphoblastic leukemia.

CDR3 sequence reads: CASSLGFAGTSTDTQYF. In DNA, the CDR3 is TGTGCCAGCAGCTTAGGATTCGCGGGTACTAGCACAGATACGCAGTATTTT. The chain recombines TRBV7-8 with TRBJ2-3; TRBD2 is a possible D gene (5 bases). CDR1 is SGHVS and CDR2 is FQNEAQ in the germline V gene. V lost 1 base and J lost 0, with 14 bases in between. This CDR3 has 17 residues. The variable domain in full, completed from reference TRBV7-8 and TRBJ2-3, reads GAGVSQSPRYKVAKRGQDVALRCDPISGHVSLFWYQQALGQGPEFLTYFQNEAQLDKSGLPSDRFFAERPEGSVSTLKIQRTQQEDSAVYLCASSLGFAGTSTDTQYFGPGTRLTVL.